The clone carrying this TCR beta chain was detected ten times or more. These data belong to a study of early T cells in non-severe SARS-CoV-2 infection. V dropped 3 bases and J dropped 3 bases, with 21 bases sitting between them. This CDR3 contains 18 residues. TCRdb ran MiXCR on the 5' RACE reads and lists one entry per CDR3 protein. Among almost 30,000 distinct CDR3 sequences, about 6% were seen once, and the ten largest hold roughly 5.7%. Specimen: whole blood. This receptor was identified in an adult who was a healthcare worker with PCR-confirmed SARS-CoV-2 infection or an uninfected control (not recorded which). V usage is TRBV12-3 or TRBV12-4 and J usage is TRBJ1-5; D perhaps matches TRBD1 (5 bases). CDR3 sequence reads: CASSFYRPGDRFNQPQHF. The CDR3 nucleotides are TGTGCCAGCAGTTTCTATCGTCCCGGCGACAGATTCAATCAGCCCCAGCATTTT.